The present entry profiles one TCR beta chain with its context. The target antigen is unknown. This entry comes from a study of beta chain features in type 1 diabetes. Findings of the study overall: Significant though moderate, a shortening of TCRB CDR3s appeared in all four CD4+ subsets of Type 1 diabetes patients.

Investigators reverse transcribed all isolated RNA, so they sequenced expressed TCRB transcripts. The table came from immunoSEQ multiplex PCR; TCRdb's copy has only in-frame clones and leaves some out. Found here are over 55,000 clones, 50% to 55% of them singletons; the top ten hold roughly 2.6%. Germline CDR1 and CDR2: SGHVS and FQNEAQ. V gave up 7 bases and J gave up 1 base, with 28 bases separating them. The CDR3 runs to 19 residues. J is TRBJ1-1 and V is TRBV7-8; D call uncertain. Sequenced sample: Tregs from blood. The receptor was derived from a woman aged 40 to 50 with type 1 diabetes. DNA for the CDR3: TGTGCCAGCAACCCCCTGTCGTGGACTCCCCTGGGAGCGAACACTGAAGCTTTCTTT. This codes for CASNPLSWTPLGANTEAFF.